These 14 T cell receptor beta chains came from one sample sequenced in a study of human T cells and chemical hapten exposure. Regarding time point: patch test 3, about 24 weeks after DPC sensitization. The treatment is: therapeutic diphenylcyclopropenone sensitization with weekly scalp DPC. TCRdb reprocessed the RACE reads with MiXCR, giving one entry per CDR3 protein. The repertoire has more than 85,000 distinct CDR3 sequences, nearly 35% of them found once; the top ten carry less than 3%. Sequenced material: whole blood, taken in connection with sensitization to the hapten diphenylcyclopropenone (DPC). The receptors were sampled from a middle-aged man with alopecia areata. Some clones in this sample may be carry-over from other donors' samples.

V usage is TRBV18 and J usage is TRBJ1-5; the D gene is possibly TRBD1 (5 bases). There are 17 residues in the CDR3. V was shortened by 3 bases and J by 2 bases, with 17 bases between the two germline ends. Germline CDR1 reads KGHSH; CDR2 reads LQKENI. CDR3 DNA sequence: TGTGCCAGCTCACCTGGGAACCGTGGGGCTGGCAATCAGCCCCAGCATTTT. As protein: CASSPGNRGAGNQPQHF. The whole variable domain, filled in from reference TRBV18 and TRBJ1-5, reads NAGVMQNPRHLVRRRGQEARLRCSPMKGHSHVYWYRQLPEEGLKFMVYLQKENIIDESGMPKERFSAEFPKEGPSILRIQQVVRGDSAAYFCASSPGNRGAGNQPQHFGDGTRLSIL.

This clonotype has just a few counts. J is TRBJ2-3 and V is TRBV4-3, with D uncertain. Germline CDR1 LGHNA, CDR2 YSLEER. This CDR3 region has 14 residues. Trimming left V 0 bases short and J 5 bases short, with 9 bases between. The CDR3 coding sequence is TGCGCCAGCAGCCAAGAAGGCAGAGTAGATACGCAGTATTTT. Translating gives CASSQEGRVDTQYF.

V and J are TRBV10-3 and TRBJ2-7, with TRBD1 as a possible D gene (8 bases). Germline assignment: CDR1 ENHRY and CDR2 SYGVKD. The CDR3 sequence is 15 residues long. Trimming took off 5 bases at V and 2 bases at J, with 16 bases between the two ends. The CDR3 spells CAISRWGGQAYEQYF. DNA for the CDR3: TGTGCCATCAGTCGATGGGGGGGACAGGCCTACGAGCAGTACTTC.

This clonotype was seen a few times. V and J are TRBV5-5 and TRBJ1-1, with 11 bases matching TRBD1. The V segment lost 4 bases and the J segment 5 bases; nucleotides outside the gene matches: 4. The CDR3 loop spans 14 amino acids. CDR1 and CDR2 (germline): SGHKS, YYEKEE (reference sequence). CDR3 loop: CASSAWDRGTEAFF. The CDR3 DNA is TGTGCCAGCAGCGCCTGGGACAGGGGGACTGAAGCTTTCTTT.

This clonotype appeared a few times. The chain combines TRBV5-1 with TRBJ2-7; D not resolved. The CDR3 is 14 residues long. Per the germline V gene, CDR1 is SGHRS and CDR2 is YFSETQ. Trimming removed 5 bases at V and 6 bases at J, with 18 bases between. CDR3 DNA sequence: TGCGCCAGCAGTGCCACGGCCTCCCCCCTCGAGCAGTACTTC. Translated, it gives CASSATASPLEQYF.

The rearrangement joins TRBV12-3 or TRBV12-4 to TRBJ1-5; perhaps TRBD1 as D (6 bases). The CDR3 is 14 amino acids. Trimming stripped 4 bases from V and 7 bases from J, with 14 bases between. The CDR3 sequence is CASSSGAREQPQHF. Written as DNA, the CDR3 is TGTGCCAGCAGTTCAGGGGCCAGGGAGCAGCCCCAGCATTTT.

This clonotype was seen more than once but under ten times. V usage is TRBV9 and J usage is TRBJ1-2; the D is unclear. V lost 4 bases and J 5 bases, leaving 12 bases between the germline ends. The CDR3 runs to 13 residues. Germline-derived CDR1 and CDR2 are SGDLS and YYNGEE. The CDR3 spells CASSFRDNYGYTF. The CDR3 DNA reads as TGTGCCAGCAGCTTCCGTGACAATTATGGCTACACCTTC.

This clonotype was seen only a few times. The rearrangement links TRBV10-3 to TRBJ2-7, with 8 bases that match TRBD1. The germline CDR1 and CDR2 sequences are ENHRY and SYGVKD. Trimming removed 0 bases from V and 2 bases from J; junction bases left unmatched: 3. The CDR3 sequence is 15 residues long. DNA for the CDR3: TGTGCCATCAGTGAGTCTGGACAGGGCCCCTACGAGCAGTACGTC. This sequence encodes CAISESGQGPYEQYV.

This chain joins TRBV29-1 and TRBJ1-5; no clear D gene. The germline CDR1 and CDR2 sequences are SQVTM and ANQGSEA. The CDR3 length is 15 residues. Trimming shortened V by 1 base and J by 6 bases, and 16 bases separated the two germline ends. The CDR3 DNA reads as TGCAGCGTTGAAGGTCTGACGGGGAGGAGTCAGCCCCAGCATTTT. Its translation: CSVEGLTGRSQPQHF.

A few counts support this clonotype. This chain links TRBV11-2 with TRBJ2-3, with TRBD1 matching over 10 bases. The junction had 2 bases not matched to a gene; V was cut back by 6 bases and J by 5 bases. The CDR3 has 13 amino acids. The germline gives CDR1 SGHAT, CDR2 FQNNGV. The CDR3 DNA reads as TGTGCCAGCAGTCGGGACAGGGGAGATACGCAGTATTTT. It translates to CASSRDRGDTQYF. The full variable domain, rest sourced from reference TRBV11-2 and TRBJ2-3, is EAGVAQSPRYKIIEKRQSVAFWCNPISGHATLYWYQQILGQGPKLLIQFQNNGVVDDSQLPKDRFSAERLKGVDSTLKIQPAKLEDSAVYLCASSRDRGDTQYFGPGTRLTVL.

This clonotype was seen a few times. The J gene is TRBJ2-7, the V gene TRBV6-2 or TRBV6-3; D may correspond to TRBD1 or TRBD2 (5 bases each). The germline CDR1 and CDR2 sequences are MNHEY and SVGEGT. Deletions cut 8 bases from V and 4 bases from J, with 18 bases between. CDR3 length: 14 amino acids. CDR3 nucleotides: TGTGCCAGCCGAACTCGGGACCTACCTTACGAGCAGTACTTC. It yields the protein CASRTRDLPYEQYF.

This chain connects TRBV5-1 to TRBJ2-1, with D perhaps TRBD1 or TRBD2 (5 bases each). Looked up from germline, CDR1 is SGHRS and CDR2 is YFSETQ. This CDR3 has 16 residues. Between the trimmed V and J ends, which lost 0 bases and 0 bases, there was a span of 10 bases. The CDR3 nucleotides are TGCGCCAGCAGCTTGGGAGGGGCCAACTCCTACAATGAGCAGTTCTTC. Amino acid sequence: CASSLGGANSYNEQFF.

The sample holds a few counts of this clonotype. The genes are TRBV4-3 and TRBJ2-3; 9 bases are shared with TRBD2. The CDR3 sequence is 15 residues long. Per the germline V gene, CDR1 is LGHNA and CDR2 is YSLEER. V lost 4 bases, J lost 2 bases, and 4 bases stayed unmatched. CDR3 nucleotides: TGCGCCAGCAGCCGAACTAGCGGGTTCACAGATACGCAGTATTTT. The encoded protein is CASSRTSGFTDTQYF.

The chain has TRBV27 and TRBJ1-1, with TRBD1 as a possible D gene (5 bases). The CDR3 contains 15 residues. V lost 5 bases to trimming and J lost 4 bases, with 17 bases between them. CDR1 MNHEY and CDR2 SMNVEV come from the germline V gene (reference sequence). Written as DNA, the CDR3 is TGTGCCAGCAGTCCCCACATCTCCGGGGGCACTGAAGCTTTCTTT. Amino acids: CASSPHISGGTEAFF.